This T cell receptor (beta chain) was profiled in a study of blood T cell repertoires in COVID-19. On the study more broadly: COVID-19 samples, acute and convalescent, were from the United States, Italy and Spain. In each case, the material was cDNA or gDNA derived from T cells, B-cell-depleted T cells, or PBMCs.

Per the authors' pipeline: Estimation of nucleated cell counts relied on the amplification of reference gene primers. TCRdb's copy holds only in-frame clones and misses some; the assay was immunoSEQ multiplex PCR. That table is the source of V, J and clone size, and D and trimming were worked out from the DNA. The table records around 300,000 clones, 65% to 90% of them present only once. The CDR3 extends over 13 amino acids. The germline V gene has CDR1 MNHEY and CDR2 SVGAGI. V shed 9 bases and J shed 0 bases, with 12 bases lying between them. This sequence joins TRBV6-5 and TRBJ2-7; weak D call: TRBD2 (6 bases). The sequence was collected from a human donor in a cohort sampled during active COVID-19. The sequencing input was peripheral blood. CDR3 residues: CASQGLRSYEQYF. The CDR3 DNA reads TGTGCCAGTCAAGGACTACGCTCCTACGAGCAGTACTTC.